Presented here are 13 T cell receptor beta chains from one specimen sequenced in a study of blood T cell repertoires in COVID-19. The method was immunoSEQ multiplex PCR; TCRdb's version includes in-frame clones alone and lacks a portion of them. The sample lists about 670,000 clones; around 90% were seen once. Sequencing was done on a sample of peripheral blood. These receptors were collected from a young woman with acute or convalescent COVID-19.

V and J are TRBV7-9 and TRBJ1-1; D not resolved. V was shortened by 2 bases and J by 0 bases, with 13 bases between the two germline ends. The germline V gene encodes CDR1 SEHNR and CDR2 FQNEAQ (reference sequence). This CDR3 is built from 16 residues. The chain's CDR3 is CASSLSFGSMNTEAFF. As DNA, the CDR3 is TGTGCCAGCAGCTTATCTTTCGGTTCCATGAACACTGAAGCTTTCTTT. Using reference TRBV7-9 and TRBJ1-1 for the parts outside the CDR3, the full variable domain is DTGVSQNPRHKITKRGQNVTFRCDPISEHNRLYWYRQTLGQGPEFLTYFQNEAQLEKSRLLSDRFSAERPKGSFSTLEIQRTEQGDSAMYLCASSLSFGSMNTEAFFGQGTRLTVV.

This clone was counted once. This chain connects TRBV13 to TRBJ2-7; D is possibly TRBD1 (6 bases). Trimming removed 5 bases from V and 4 bases from J, with 21 bases in between. Germline lookup yields CDR1 PRHDT and CDR2 FYEKMQ (reference sequence). The CDR3 extends over 16 amino acids. The CDR3 nucleotides are TGTGCCAGCAGCCCTCCCCTAGGGGGTCCTAGGTACGAGCAGTACTTC. Its protein is CASSPPLGGPRYEQYF.

The rearrangement links TRBV7-2 to TRBJ2-1, with a tentative D call TRBD1 (5 bases). V dropped 1 base and J dropped 6 bases, with 10 bases sitting between them. Germline V gives CDR1 SGHTA, CDR2 FQGNSA. This CDR3 is built from 14 residues. The CDR3 is CASSLVGVPNEQFF. The DNA for the CDR3 is TGTGCCAGCAGCTTAGTAGGGGTACCCAATGAGCAGTTCTTC.

This sequence joins TRBV4-1 and TRBJ2-6, with unresolved D. Germline CDR1 MGHRA, CDR2 YSYEKL. CDR3 length: 18 amino acids. V shed 2 bases and J shed 0 bases, with 14 bases lying between them. The CDR3 DNA sequence: TGCGCCAGCAGCCAACCCTTGGCAGGTCACTCTGGGGCCAACGTCCTGACTTTC. It encodes CASSQPLAGHSGANVLTF.

V and J are TRBV18 and TRBJ1-3, with 9 nucleotides matching TRBD1. CDR1 is KGHSH and CDR2 is LQKENI in the germline V gene. The V and J ends lost 5 bases and 0 bases, in that order; junction bases with no gene match: 14. This CDR3 comprises 19 residues. The DNA for the CDR3 is TGTGCCAGCTCAACGTTAGTCGGGACAGGGCTAAGCTCTGGAAACACCATATATTTT. Protein: CASSTLVGTGLSSGNTIYF.

As for this clone: One end of the junction does not line up with germline, which may come from a read error. V and J are TRBV6-6 and TRBJ1-1; 7 nucleotides align to TRBD1. Germline V gives CDR1 MNHNY, CDR2 SVGAGI (reference sequence). The CDR3 has 11 amino acids. This CDR3 is CASSFDREGYF. In DNA, the CDR3 is TGTGCCAGCAGTTTCGACAGGGAAGGGTACTTT.

V usage is TRBV30 and J usage is TRBJ1-4; D is uncertain. Looked up from germline, CDR1 is GTSNPN and CDR2 is SVGIG (reference sequence). This CDR3 has 14 residues. V lost 3 bases to trimming and J lost 8 bases, with 16 bases between them. CDR3: CAWREKGGKEKLFF. The DNA for the CDR3 is TGTGCCTGGAGGGAAAAGGGAGGGAAAGAAAAACTGTTTTTT. The full variable domain, with the rest looked up from reference TRBV30 and TRBJ1-4, is SQTIHQWPATLVQPVGSPLSLECTVEGTSNPNLYWYRQAAGRGLQLLFYSVGIGQISSEVPQNLSASRPQDRQFILSSKKLLLSDSGFYLCAWREKGGKEKLFFGSGTQLSVL.

V is TRBV28 and J is TRBJ1-1; D remains unclear. V was clipped by 1 base and J by 8 bases, with 14 bases between them. This CDR3 has 14 amino acids. CDR1 and CDR2 (germline): MDHEN, SYDVKM. The CDR3 protein is CASSLSGTRTEAFF. The CDR3 DNA follows: TGTGCCAGCAGTTTATCGGGAACCCGAACCGAAGCTTTCTTT.

The chain recombines TRBV4-2 with TRBJ2-5, with 11 bases identical to TRBD2. After removal of 0 bases from V and 0 bases from J, the junction contained 6 bases not matched to a gene. This CDR3 is 18 amino acids long. In germline, CDR1 is LGHNA, CDR2 YNFKEQ. The CDR3 here is CASSQDKTSGDYQETQYF. The CDR3 DNA reads TGTGCCAGCAGCCAAGATAAGACTAGCGGGGACTACCAAGAGACCCAGTACTTC.

V usage is TRBV4-2 and J usage is TRBJ2-7, with 12 bases matching TRBD1. The CDR3 runs to 14 residues. With 4 bases clipped from V and 7 bases from J, the junction kept 5 bases outside the gene matches. The germline V gene encodes CDR1 LGHNA and CDR2 YNFKEQ. The CDR3 spells CASSPGQGAREQYF. DNA of the CDR3: TGTGCCAGCAGCCCGGGACAGGGGGCTAGGGAGCAGTACTTC.

This chain joins TRBV2 and TRBJ1-1; 9 bases agree with TRBD1. CDR1 is SNHLY, CDR2 FYNNEI, per germline. CDR3 length: 15 residues. The J segment lost 1 base and the V segment lost 5 bases, leaving 5 bases of the junction unmatched. The CDR3 nucleotides read TGTGCCAGCAGTAACCGACAGGGGGAGAACACTGAAGCTTTCTTT. It translates to CASSNRQGENTEAFF.

V usage is TRBV30 and J usage is TRBJ1-2; 7 positions match TRBD1. This CDR3 comprises 13 residues. Trimming cost V 8 bases and J 2 bases; bases outside gene matches: 8. CDR1 and CDR2 from the germline V gene are GTSNPN and SVGIG (reference sequence). Written as DNA, the CDR3 is TGTGCCCACAGGGGTATGAGAAACTATGGCTACACCTTC. Amino acids: CAHRGMRNYGYTF.

The genes are TRBV10-2 and TRBJ1-2; 10 bases are shared with TRBD1. Losses at the gene ends were 0 bases for V and 8 bases for J; bases not matched to a gene: 3. This CDR3 is built from 14 residues. CDR1 WSHSY and CDR2 SAAADI come from the germline V gene. The CDR3 coding sequence is TGCGCCAGCAGTGAGTCGGGACAGGGGCGAGGCTACACCTTC. Its protein product is CASSESGQGRGYTF.